This entry features one T cell receptor (beta chain) sequence. Its cognate antigen is unknown. The sample belongs to a study of T cell responses to AZD1222 COVID-19 vaccine. Study results and limitations: Recipients of two AZD1222 doses showed rising Spike-specific TCR breadth and depth. AZD1222 recipients seropositive at baseline numbered only five or six.

Repertoires were generated with immunoSEQ multiplex PCR, while TCRdb's copy carries only in-frame clones and drops some. The sample carries about 68,000 clones, almost 90% recorded once. The CDR3 length is 14 residues. The V end lost 6 bases, the J end lost 0 bases, and 10 bases lay between the germline ends. Germline V gene sequence: CDR1 MNHEY, CDR2 SVGEGT. This specimen consisted of peripheral blood, obtained on day 0 of AZD1222 vaccination. The sequence was obtained from an adult in good health. The chain joins TRBV6-2 or TRBV6-3 to TRBJ2-3; possible D gene TRBD2, 5 bases. CDR3 in DNA: TGTGCCAGCAGCTCCGGGGAGAGCACAGATACGCAGTATTTT. Amino acid sequence: CASSSGESTDTQYF.